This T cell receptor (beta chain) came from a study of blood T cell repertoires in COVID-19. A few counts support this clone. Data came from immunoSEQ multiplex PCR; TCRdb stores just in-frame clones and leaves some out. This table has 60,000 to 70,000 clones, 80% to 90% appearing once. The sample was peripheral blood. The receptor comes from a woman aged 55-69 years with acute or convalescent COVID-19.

In nucleotides, the CDR3 is TGTGCCAGCAGTGAAGCGCGGAGGACAGGAACTAACTATGGCTACACCTTC. Its translation is CASSEARRTGTNYGYTF. The V gene is TRBV6-1, the J gene TRBJ1-2; 7 positions match TRBD1. This CDR3 comprises 17 residues. Germline CDR1 reads MNHNS; CDR2 reads SASEGT. V lost 0 bases, J lost 0 bases, and 7 bases stayed unmatched.